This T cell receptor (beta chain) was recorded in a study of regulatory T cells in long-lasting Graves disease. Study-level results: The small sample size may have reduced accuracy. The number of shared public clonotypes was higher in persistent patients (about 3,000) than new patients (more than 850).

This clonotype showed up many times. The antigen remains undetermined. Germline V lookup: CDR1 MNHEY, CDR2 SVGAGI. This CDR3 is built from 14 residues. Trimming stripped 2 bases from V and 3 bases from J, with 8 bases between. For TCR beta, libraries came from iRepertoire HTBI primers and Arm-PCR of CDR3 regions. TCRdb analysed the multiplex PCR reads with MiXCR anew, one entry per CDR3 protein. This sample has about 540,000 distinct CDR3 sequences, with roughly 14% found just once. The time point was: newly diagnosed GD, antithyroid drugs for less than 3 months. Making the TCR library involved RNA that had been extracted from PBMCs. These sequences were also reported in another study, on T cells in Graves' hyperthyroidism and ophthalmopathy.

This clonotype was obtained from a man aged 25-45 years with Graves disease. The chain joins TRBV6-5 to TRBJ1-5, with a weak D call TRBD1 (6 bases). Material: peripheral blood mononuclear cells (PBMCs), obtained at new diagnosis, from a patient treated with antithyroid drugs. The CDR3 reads CASSYTGNNQPQHF. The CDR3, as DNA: TGTGCCAGCAGTTACACAGGGAACAATCAGCCCCAGCATTTT.